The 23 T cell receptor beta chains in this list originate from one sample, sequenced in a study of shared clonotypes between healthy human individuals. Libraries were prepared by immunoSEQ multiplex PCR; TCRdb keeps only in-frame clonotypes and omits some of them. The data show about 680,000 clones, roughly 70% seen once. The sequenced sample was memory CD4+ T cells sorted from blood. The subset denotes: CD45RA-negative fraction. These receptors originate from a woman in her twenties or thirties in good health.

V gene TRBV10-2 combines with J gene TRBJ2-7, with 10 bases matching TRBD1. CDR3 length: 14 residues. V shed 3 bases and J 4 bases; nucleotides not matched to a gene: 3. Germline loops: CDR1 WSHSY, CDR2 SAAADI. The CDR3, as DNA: TGCGCCAGCAGTGAAGGGACAGGGGTGTACGAGCAGTACTTC. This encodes CASSEGTGVYEQYF.

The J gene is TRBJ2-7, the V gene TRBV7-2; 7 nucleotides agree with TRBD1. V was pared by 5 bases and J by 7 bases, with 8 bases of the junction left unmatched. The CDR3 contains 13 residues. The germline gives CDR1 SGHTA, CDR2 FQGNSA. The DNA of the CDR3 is TGTGCCAGCAGCCGCCGGGACAGAGGGGAGCAGTACTTC. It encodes CASSRRDRGEQYF. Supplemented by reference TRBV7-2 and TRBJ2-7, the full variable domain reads GAGVSQSPSNKVTEKGKDVELRCDPISGHTALYWYRQSLGQGLEFLIYFQGNSAPDKSGLPSDRFSAERTGGSVSTLTIQRTQQEDSAVYLCASSRRDRGEQYFGPGTRLTVT.

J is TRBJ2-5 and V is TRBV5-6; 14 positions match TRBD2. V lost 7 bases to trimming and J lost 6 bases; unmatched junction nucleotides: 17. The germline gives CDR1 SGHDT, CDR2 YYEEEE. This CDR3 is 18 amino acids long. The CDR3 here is CASYTLPGLAGAAQTQYF. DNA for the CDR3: TGTGCCAGCTATACTCTCCCGGGACTAGCGGGAGCGGCGCAGACCCAGTACTTC.

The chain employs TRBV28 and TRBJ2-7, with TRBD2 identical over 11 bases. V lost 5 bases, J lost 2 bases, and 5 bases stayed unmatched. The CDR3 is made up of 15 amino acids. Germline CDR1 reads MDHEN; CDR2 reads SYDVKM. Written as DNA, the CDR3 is TGTGCCAGCAGTGCTCTAGCGGGAGGTCCCTACGAGCAGTACTTC. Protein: CASSALAGGPYEQYF.

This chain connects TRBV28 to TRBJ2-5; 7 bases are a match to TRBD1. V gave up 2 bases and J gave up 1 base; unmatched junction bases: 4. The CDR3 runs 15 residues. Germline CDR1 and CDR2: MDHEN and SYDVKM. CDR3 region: CASSLRPGGQETQYF. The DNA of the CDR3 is TGTGCCAGCAGTTTACGGCCAGGGGGCCAAGAGACCCAGTACTTC.

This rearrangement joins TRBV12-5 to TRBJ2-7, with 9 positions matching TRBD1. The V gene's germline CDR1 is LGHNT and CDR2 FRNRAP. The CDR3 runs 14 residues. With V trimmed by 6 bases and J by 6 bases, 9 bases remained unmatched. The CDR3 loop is CASGPTGTGFEQYF. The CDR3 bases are TGTGCTAGTGGGCCTACCGGGACAGGGTTCGAGCAGTACTTC.

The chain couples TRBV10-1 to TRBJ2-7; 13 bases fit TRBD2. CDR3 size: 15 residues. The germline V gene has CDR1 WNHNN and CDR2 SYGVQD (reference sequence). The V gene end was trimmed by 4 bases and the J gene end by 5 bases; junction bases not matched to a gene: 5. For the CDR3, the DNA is TGCGCCAGCAGTGCTGGACTAGCGGGAGCGGACGAGCAGTACTTC. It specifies CASSAGLAGADEQYF.

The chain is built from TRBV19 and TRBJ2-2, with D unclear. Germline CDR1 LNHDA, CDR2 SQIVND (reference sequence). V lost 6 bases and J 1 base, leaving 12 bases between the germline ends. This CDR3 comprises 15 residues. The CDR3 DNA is TGTGCCAGTAGGGCCAAAGGGCAGAACACCGGGGAGCTGTTTTTT. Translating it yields CASRAKGQNTGELFF.

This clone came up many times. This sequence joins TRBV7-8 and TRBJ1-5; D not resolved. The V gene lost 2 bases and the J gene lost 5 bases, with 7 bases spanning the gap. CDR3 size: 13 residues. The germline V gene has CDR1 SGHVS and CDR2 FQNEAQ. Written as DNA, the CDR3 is TGTGCCAGCAGCTTAAATAGGGATCAGCCCCAGCATTTT. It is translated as CASSLNRDQPQHF.

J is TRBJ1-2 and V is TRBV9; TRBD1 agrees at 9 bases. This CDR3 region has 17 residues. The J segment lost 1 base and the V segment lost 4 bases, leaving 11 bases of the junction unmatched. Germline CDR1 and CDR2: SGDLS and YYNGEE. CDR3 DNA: TGTGCCAGCAGCTCCCGGGACAGGGCCTTGGGTAACTATGGCTACACCTTC. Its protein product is CASSSRDRALGNYGYTF. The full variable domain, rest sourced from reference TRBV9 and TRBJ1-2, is DSGVTQTPKHLITATGQRVTLRCSPRSGDLSVYWYQQSLDQGLQFLIQYYNGEERAKGNILERFSAQQFPDLHSELNLSSLELGDSALYFCASSSRDRALGNYGYTFGSGTRLTVV.

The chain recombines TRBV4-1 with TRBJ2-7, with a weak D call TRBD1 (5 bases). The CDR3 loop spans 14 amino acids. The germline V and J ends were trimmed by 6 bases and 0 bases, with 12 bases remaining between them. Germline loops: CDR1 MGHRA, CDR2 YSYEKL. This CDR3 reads CASRRQPTSYEQYF. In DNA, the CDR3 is TGCGCCAGCAGACGACAGCCAACCTCCTACGAGCAGTACTTC.

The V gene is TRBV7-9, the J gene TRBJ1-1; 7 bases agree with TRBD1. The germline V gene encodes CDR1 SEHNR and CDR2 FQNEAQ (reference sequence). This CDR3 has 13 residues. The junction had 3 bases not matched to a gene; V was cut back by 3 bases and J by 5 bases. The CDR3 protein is CASSFTGVTEAFF. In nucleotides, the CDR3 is TGTGCCAGCAGCTTTACAGGGGTTACTGAAGCTTTCTTT.

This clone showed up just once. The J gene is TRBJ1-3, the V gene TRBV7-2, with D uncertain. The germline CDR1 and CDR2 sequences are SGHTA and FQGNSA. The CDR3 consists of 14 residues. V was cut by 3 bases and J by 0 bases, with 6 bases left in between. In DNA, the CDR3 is TGTGCCAGCAGCTTCGGGTTCTCTGGAAACACCATATATTTT. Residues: CASSFGFSGNTIYF.

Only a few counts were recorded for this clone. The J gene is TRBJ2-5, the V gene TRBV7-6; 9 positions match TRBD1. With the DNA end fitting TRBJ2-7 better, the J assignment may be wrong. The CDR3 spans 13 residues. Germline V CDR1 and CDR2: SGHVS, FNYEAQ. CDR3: CASSRGQGYEQYF. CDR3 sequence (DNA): TGTGCCAGCAGCCGGGGACAGGGCTACGAGCAGTACTTC.

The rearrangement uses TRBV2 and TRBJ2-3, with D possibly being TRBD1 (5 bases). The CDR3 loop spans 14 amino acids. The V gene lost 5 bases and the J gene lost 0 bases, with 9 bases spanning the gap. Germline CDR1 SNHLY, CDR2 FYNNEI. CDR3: CASSITGSTDTQYF. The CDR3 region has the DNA TGTGCCAGCAGTATTACAGGCAGCACAGATACGCAGTATTTT. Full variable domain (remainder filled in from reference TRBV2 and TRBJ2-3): EPEVTQTPSHQVTQMGQEVILRCVPISNHLYFYWYRQILGQKVEFLVSFYNNEISEKSEIFDDQFSVERPDGSNFTLKIRSTKLEDSAMYFCASSITGSTDTQYFGPGTRLTVL.

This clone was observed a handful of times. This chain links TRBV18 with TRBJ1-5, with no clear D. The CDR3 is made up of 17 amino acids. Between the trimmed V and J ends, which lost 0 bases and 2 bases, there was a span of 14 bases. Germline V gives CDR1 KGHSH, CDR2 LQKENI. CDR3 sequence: CASSPPNPGRGNQPQHF. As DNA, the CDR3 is TGTGCCAGCTCACCACCGAATCCGGGGAGGGGCAATCAGCCCCAGCATTTT.

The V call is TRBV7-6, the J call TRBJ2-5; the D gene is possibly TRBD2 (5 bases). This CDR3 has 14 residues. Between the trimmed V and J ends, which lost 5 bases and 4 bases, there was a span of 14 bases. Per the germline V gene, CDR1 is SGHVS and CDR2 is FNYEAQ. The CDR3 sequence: CASSRRGNRETQYF. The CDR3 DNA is TGTGCCAGCAGCCGTCGGGGAAACAGAGAGACCCAGTACTTC.

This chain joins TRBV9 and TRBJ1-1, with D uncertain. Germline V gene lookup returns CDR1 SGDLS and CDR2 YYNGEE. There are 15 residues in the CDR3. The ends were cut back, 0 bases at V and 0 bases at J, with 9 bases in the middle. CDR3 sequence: CASSVGGVMNTEAFF. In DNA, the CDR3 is TGTGCCAGCAGCGTAGGTGGAGTTATGAACACTGAAGCTTTCTTT.

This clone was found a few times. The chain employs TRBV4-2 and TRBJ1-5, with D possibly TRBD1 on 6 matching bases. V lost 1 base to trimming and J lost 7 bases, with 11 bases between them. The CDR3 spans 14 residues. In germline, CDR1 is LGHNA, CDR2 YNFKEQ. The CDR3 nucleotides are TGTGCCAGCAGCCAAGCTCCAGGGGAACAGCCCCAGCATTTT. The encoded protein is CASSQAPGEQPQHF.

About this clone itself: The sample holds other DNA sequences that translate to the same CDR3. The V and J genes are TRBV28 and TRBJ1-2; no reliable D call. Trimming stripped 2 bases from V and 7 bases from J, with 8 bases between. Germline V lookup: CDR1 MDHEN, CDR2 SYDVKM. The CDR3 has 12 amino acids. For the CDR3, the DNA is TGTGCCAGCAGTTTAAGCGGAGTTGGCTACACCTTC. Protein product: CASSLSGVGYTF.

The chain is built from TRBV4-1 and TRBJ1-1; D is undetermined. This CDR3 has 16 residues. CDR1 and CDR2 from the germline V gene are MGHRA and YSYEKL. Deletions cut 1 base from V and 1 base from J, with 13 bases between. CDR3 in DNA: TGCGCCAGCAGCCAAGCGAGGGTTCCACAGAACACTGAAGCTTTCTTT. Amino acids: CASSQARVPQNTEAFF.

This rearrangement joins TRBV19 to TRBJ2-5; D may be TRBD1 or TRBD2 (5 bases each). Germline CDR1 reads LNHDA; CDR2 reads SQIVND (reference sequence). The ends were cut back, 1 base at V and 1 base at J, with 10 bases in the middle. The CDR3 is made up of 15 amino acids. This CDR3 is CASSIVSGTQETQYF. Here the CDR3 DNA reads TGTGCCAGTAGTATAGTGTCAGGGACCCAAGAGACCCAGTACTTC. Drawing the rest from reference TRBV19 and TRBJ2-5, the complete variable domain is DGGITQSPKYLFRKEGQNVTLSCEQNLNHDAMYWYRQDPGQGLRLIYYSQIVNDFQKGDIAEGYSVSREKKESFPLTVTSAQKNPTAFYLCASSIVSGTQETQYFGPGTRLLVL.

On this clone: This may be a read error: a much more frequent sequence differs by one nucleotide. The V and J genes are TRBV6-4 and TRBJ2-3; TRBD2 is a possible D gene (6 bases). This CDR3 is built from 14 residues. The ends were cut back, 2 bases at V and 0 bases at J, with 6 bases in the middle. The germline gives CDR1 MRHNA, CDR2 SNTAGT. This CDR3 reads CASSDSGSTDTQYF. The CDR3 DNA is TGTGCCAGCAGTGACAGCGGGAGCACAGATACGCAGTATTTT.